This TCR beta chain was captured by sequencing in a study of blood T cell repertoires in COVID-19. The data were produced by immunoSEQ multiplex PCR, yet TCRdb's version contains in-frame clones alone and is incomplete. The sample lists approximately 270,000 clones, over 75% seen once, with approximately 11% in the top ten. This CDR3 comprises 15 residues. CDR1 and CDR2 from the germline V gene are MGHDK and SYGVNS. Trimming left V 3 bases short and J 0 bases short, with 9 bases between. This clonotype was obtained from a woman in her 70s with acute or convalescent COVID-19. V usage is TRBV25-1 and J usage is TRBJ1-3; D is possibly TRBD1 (6 bases). Material for sequencing was peripheral blood. The CDR3 coding sequence is TGTGCCAGCAGTGATGGGGGCACCTCTGGAAACACCATATATTTT. Its translation is CASSDGGTSGNTIYF.